Given below is one T cell receptor beta chain in context. Trimming shortened V by 1 base and J by 0 bases, and 10 bases separated the two germline ends. The CDR3 sequence is 16 residues long. Germline CDR1 and CDR2: SGHRS and YFSETQ. This specimen belongs to a study of graft-versus-host responses after intestinal transplantation. Processing was applied to graft tissue in order to liberate intraepithelial and lamina propria lymphocytes. TCRdb's copy holds only in-frame clones and misses some; the assay was immunoSEQ multiplex PCR. In the table there are about 11,000 clones, under 85% of which are singletons.

The V and J genes are TRBV5-1 and TRBJ2-2; maybe TRBD2 (5 bases). This receptor was obtained from a human patient who received an intestinal transplant, so some T cells may come from the graft donor. This specimen was ileum tissue, taken 23 days after intestinal transplant. As DNA, the CDR3 is TGCGCCAGCAGCTTGACGCCCGGGGCGAACACCGGGGAGCTGTTTTTT. This encodes CASSLTPGANTGELFF.